This TCR beta chain was captured in a study of OX40 agonist ivuxolimab in advanced cancers. Whole-study context: Patients received the agonistic anti-OX40 (CD134) antibody ivuxolimab. Partial responses were recorded for three patients, including one with hepatocellular carcinoma and two with cutaneous melanoma. Whole-study results and caveats: The study found that CD8+ T cells averaged more expanded clones than CD4+.

The CDR3 has 16 amino acids. V gave up 5 bases and J gave up 1 base, with 17 bases separating them. Germline-derived CDR1 and CDR2 are SEHNR and FQNEAQ (reference sequence). A note on this clone: The antigen remains undetermined.

Sequencing was performed with immunoSEQ multiplex PCR; in TCRdb, only in-frame clones are kept and a portion is missing. The sample yields over 75,000 clones, 87% seen once. This sample comprised CD4+ or CD8+ T cells sorted from blood, obtained in a trial of the OX40 agonist ivuxolimab. V usage is TRBV7-9 and J usage is TRBJ1-1; tentatively, D is TRBD1 (6 bases). The sequence derives from an adult with an advanced solid tumor such as melanoma, head and neck, liver or kidney cancer. CDR3 DNA sequence: TGTGCCAGCAGCGTTCCCCCGGGACACCAGAACACTGAAGCTTTCTTT. The encoded protein is CASSVPPGHQNTEAFF.